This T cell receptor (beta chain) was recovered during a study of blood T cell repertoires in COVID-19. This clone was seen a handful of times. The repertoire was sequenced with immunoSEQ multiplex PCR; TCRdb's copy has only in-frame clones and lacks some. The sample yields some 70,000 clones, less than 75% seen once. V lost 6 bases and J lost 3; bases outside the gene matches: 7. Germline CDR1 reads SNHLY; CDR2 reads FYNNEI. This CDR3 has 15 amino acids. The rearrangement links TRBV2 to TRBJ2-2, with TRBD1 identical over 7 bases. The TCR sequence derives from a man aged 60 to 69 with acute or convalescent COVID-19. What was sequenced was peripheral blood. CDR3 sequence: CASSGTVSDTGELFF. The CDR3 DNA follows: TGTGCCAGCAGCGGGACAGTCTCGGACACCGGGGAGCTGTTTTTT. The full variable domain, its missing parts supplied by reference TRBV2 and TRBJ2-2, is EPEVTQTPSHQVTQMGQEVILRCVPISNHLYFYWYRQILGQKVEFLVSFYNNEISEKSEIFDDQFSVERPDGSNFTLKIRSTKLEDSAMYFCASSGTVSDTGELFFGEGSRLTVL.